This TCR beta chain derives from a study of blood T cell repertoires in COVID-19. Germline V CDR1 and CDR2: SEHNR, FQNEAQ (reference sequence). The V end lost 4 bases, the J end lost 0 bases, and 12 bases lay between the germline ends. The CDR3 is made up of 16 amino acids. In the study's own analysis: The authors estimated nucleated cell counts from reference gene primer amplification. The table came from immunoSEQ multiplex PCR; TCRdb's copy has only in-frame clones and leaves some out. V and J calls and clone size come straight from that table; D and trimming were deduced from the DNA. Here the sample spans roughly 150,000 clones, more than 70% being singletons.

The chain carries TRBV7-9 and TRBJ1-4; a possible D gene is TRBD1 (6 bases). The sample taken for sequencing was peripheral blood. The receptor's source is a man in his fifties or sixties who had recovered from COVID-19. The CDR3 sequence is CASSSRTAATNEKLFF. The CDR3 nucleotides read TGTGCCAGCAGCTCGAGGACAGCGGCAACTAATGAAAAACTGTTTTTT. Looking up the rest from reference TRBV7-9 and TRBJ1-4 gives the full variable domain: DTGVSQNPRHKITKRGQNVTFRCDPISEHNRLYWYRQTLGQGPEFLTYFQNEAQLEKSRLLSDRFSAERPKGSFSTLEIQRTEQGDSAMYLCASSSRTAATNEKLFFGSGTQLSVL.